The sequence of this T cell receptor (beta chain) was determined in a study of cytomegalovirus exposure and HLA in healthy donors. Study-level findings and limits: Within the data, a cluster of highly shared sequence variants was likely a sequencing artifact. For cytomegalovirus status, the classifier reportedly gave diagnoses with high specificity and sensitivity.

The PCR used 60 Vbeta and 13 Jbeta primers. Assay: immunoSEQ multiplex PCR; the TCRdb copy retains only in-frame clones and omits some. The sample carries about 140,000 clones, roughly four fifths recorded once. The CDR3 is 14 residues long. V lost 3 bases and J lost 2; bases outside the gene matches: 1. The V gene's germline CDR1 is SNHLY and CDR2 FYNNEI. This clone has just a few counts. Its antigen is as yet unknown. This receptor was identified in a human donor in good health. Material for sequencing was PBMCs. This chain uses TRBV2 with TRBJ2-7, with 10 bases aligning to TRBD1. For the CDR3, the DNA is TGTGCCAGCAGTGAGACAGGGGGCCCCTACGAGCAGTACTTC. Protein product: CASSETGGPYEQYF.